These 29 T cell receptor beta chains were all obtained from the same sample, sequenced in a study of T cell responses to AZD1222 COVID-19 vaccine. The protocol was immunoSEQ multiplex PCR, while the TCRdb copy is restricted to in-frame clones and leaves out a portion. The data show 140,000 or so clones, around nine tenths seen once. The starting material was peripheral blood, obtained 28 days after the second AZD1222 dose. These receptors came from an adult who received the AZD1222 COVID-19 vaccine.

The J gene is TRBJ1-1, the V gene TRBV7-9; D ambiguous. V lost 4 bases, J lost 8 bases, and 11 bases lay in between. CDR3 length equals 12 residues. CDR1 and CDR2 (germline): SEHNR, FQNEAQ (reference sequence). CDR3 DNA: TGTGCCAGCAGCTCGGGTGGAACAGAAGCTTTCTTT. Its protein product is CASSSGGTEAFF.

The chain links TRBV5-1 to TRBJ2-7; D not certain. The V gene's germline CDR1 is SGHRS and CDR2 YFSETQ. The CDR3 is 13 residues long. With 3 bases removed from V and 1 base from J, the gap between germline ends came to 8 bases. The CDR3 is CASSSDGSYEQYF. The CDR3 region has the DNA TGCGCCAGCAGCTCGGACGGGTCCTACGAGCAGTACTTC.

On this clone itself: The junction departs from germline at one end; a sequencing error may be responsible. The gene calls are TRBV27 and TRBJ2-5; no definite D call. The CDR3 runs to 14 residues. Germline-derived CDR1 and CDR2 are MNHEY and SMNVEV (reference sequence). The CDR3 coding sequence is TGTGCCAGCAGCCCTGATACCCTGCAAGGGACCCAGTACTTC. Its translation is CASSPDTLQGTQYF.

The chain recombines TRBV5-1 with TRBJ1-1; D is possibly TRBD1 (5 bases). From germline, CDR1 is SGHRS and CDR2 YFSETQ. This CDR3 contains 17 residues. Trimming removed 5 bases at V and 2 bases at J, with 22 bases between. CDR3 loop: CASREGSSGGVNTEAFF. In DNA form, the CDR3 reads TGCGCCAGCAGAGAAGGATCTTCGGGGGGAGTAAACACTGAAGCTTTCTTT.

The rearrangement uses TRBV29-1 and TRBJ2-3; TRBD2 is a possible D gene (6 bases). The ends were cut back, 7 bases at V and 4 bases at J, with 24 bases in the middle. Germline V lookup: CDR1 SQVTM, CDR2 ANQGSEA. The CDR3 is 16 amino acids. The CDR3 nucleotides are TGCAGCGGGCGCGTCGGGGGATTGGGACCTGCAGATACGCAGTATTTT. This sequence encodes CSGRVGGLGPADTQYF.

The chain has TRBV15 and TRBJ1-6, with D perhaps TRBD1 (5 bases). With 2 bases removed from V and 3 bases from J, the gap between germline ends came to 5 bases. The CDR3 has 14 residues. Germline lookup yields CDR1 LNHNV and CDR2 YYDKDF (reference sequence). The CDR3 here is CATSRQGYNSPLHF. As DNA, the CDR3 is TGTGCCACCAGCAGACAGGGCTATAATTCACCCCTCCACTTT. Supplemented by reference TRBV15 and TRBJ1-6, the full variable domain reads DAMVIQNPRYQVTQFGKPVTLSCSQTLNHNVMYWYQQKSSQAPKLLFHYYDKDFNNEADTPDNFQSRRPNTSFCFLDIRSPGLGDTAMYLCATSRQGYNSPLHFGNGTRLTVT.

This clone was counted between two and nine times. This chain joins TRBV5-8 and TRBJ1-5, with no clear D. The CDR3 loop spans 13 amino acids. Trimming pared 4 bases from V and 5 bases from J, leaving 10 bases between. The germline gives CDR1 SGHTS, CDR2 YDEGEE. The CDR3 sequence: CASSRRRDQPQHF. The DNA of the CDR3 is TGTGCCAGCAGCCGACGGCGGGATCAGCCCCAGCATTTT.

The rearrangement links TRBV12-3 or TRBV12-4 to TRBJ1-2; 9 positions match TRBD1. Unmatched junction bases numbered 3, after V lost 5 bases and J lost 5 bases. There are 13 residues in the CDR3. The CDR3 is CASSAGQGYGYTF. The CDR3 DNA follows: TGTGCCAGCAGTGCGGGACAGGGTTATGGCTACACCTTC.

The CDR3 nucleotides are TGTGCCAGCAGCCTCGGGACAGCTCGCTATGGCTACACCTTC. Its translation: CASSLGTARYGYTF. The rearrangement links TRBV7-2 to TRBJ1-2, with 7 bases identical to TRBD1. The trim removed 5 bases at V and 4 bases at J, leaving 7 bases unmatched. This CDR3 has 14 amino acids. CDR1 and CDR2 (germline): SGHTA, FQGNSA.

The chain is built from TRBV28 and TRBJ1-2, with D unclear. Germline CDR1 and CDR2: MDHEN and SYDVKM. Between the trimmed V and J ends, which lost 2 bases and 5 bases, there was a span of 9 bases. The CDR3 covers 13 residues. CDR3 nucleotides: TGTGCCAGCAGTTTAGCAGGTTATTATGGCTACACCTTC. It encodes CASSLAGYYGYTF.

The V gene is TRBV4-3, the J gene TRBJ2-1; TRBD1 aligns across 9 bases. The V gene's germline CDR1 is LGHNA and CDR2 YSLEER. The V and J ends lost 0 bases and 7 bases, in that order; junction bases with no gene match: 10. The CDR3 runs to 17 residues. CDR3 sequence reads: CASSQEPAGQGSNEQFF. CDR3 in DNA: TGCGCCAGCAGCCAAGAACCCGCGGGACAGGGAAGTAATGAGCAGTTCTTC.

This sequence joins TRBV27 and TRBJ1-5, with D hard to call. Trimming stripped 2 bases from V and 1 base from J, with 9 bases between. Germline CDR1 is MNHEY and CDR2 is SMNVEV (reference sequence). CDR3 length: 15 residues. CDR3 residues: CASSLVGISNQPQHF. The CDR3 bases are TGTGCCAGCAGTTTAGTAGGGATCAGCAATCAGCCCCAGCATTTT.

This CDR3 reads CASSDSTGTSGTSTDTQYF. DNA for the CDR3: TGTGCCAGCAGTGACTCGACCGGGACTAGCGGGACTAGCACAGATACGCAGTATTTT. V gene TRBV6-4 combines with J gene TRBJ2-3; TRBD2 matches 13 bases. Trimming took 0 bases from V and 0 from J; bases not matched to a gene: 6. Germline V lookup: CDR1 MRHNA, CDR2 SNTAGT. This CDR3 is built from 19 residues.

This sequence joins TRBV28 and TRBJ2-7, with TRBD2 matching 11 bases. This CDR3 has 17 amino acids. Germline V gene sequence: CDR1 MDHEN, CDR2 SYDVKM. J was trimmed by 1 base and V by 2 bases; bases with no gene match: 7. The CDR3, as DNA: TGTGCCAGCAGTTTAGCCGCACTAGCGGGAGTATCCTACGAGCAGTACTTC. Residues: CASSLAALAGVSYEQYF.

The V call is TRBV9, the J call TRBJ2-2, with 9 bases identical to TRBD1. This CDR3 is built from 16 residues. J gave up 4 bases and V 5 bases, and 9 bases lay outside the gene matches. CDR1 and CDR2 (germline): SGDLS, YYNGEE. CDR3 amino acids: CASRGQGGAGTGELFF. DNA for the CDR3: TGTGCCAGCAGGGGACAGGGAGGGGCAGGCACCGGGGAGCTGTTTTTT.

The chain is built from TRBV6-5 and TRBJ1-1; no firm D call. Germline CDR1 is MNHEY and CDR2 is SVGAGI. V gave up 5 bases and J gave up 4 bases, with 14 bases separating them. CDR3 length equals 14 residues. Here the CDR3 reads CASSPDRWGTEAFF. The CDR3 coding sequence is TGTGCCAGCAGTCCCGATCGGTGGGGCACTGAAGCTTTCTTT.

CDR3: CASSEWGGNQPQHF. The CDR3 region has the DNA TGTGCCAGCAGTGAATGGGGGGGCAATCAGCCCCAGCATTTT. This sequence joins TRBV2 and TRBJ1-5; perhaps TRBD1 as D (5 bases). Trimming stripped 2 bases from V and 2 bases from J, with 7 bases between. Germline values: CDR1 SNHLY, CDR2 FYNNEI. The CDR3 has 14 amino acids.

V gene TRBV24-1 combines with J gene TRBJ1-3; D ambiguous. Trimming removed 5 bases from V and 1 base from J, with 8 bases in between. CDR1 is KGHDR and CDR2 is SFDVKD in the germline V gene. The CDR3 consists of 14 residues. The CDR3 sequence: CATSAAGSGNTIYF. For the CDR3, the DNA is TGTGCCACCAGTGCGGCGGGATCTGGAAACACCATATATTTT.

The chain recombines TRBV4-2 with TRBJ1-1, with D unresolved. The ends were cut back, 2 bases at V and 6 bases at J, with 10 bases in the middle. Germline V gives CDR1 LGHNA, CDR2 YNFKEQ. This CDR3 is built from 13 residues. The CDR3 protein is CASSQKPIAEAFF. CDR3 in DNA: TGTGCCAGCAGCCAAAAACCTATCGCTGAAGCTTTCTTT.

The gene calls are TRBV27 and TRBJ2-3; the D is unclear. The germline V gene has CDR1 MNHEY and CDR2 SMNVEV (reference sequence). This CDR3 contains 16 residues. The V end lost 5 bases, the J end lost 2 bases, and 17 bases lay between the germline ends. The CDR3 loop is CASSSLSGRSTDTQYF. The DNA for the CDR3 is TGTGCCAGCAGTAGTTTATCGGGTAGATCCACAGATACGCAGTATTTT.

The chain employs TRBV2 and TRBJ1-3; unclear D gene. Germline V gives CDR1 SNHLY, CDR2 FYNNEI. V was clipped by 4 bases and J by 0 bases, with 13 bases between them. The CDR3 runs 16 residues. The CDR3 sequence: CASSAGSWSSGNTIYF. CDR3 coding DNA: TGTGCCAGCAGTGCGGGGAGCTGGAGCTCTGGAAACACCATATATTTT. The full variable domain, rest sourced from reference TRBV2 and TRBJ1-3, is EPEVTQTPSHQVTQMGQEVILRCVPISNHLYFYWYRQILGQKVEFLVSFYNNEISEKSEIFDDQFSVERPDGSNFTLKIRSTKLEDSAMYFCASSAGSWSSGNTIYFGEGSWLTVV.

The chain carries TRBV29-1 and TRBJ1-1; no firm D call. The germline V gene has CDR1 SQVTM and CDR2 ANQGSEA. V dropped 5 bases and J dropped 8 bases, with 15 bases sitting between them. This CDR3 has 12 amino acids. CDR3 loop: CSVHDLVGEAFF. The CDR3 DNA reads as TGCAGCGTTCACGACCTGGTAGGGGAAGCTTTCTTT.

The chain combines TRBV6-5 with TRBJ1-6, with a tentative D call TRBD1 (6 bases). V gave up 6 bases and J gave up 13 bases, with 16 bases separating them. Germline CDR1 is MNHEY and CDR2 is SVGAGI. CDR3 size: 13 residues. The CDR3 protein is CASRLNRDAPLHF. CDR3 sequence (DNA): TGTGCCAGCAGGTTAAACAGGGATGCTCCCCTCCACTTT.

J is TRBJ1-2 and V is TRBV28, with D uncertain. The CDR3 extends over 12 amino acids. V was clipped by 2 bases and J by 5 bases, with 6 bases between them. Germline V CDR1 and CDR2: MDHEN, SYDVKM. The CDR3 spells CASSLRPYGYTF. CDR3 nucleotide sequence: TGTGCCAGCAGTTTAAGGCCATATGGCTACACCTTC.

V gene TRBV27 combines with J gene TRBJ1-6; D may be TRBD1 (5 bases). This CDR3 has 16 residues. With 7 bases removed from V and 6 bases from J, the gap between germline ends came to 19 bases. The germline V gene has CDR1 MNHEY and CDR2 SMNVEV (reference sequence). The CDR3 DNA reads TGTGCCAGCACCCCGGGCGGTGGGGGTCCTAATTCACCCCTCCACTTT. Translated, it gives CASTPGGGGPNSPLHF.

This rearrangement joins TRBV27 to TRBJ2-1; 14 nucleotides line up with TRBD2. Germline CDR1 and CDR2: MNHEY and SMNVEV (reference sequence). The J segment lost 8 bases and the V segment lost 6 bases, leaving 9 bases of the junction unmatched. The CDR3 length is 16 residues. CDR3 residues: CASRGGPGLAGDEQFF. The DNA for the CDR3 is TGTGCCAGCAGGGGGGGGCCGGGACTAGCGGGAGATGAGCAGTTCTTC.

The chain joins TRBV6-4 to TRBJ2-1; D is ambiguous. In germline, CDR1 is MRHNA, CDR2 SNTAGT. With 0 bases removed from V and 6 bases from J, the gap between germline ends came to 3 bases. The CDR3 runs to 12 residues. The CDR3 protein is CASSDSVNEQFF. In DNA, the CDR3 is TGTGCCAGCAGTGACTCTGTCAATGAGCAGTTCTTC.

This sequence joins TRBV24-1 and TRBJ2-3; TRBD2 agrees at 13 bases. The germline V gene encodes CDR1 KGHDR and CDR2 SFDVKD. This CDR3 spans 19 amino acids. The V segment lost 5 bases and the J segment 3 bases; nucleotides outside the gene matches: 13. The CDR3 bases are TGTGCCACCAGTGTTACTAATTTCGGACTAGCGGGAGTTACAGATACGCAGTATTTT. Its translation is CATSVTNFGLAGVTDTQYF.

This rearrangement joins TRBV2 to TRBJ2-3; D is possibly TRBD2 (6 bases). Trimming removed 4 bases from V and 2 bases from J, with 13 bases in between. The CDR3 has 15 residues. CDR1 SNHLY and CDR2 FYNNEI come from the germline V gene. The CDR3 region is CASSGRADFTDTQYF. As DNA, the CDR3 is TGTGCCAGCAGTGGGAGGGCAGATTTCACAGATACGCAGTATTTT.